This is a list of T cell receptor beta chains from one sample in a study of blood T cell repertoires in COVID-19. Repertoires were generated with immunoSEQ multiplex PCR, while TCRdb's copy carries only in-frame clones and drops some. The sample holds approximately 330,000 clones; 80% to 90% are singletons and the top ten take roughly 9.9%. Sequenced sample: peripheral blood. The receptors come from a man younger than 40 with COVID-19, enrolled during active disease. The CDR3 runs from the conserved cysteine through the conserved F or W. The D gene is left open where the match is weak. Not all rows give a size; the values are once, few, many and, for expanded clones, a class.

d_gene: TRBD1
abundance: -
len: 16
j_gene: TRBJ2-3
v_gene: TRBV5-1
CDR3nt: TGCGCCAGCAGCTTCAGGGGGACAGGGGGCACAGATACGCAGTATTTT
CDR3aa: CASSFRGTGGTDTQYF

d_gene: -
abundance: -
len: 13
j_gene: TRBJ2-3
v_gene: TRBV6-5
CDR3nt: TGTGCCAGCAGGGCAGGGATAGCAGATACGCAGTATTTT
CDR3aa: CASRAGIADTQYF

d_gene: -
abundance: -
len: 14
j_gene: TRBJ2-2
v_gene: TRBV6-5
CDR3nt: TGTGCCAGCAGACAGGGTCCGAACACCGGGGAGCTGTTTTTT
CDR3aa: CASRQGPNTGELFF

d_gene: -
abundance: -
len: 13
j_gene: TRBJ1-3
v_gene: TRBV7-2
CDR3nt: TGTGCCAGCAGCTCACGGGGGGGAAACACCATATATTTT
CDR3aa: CASSSRGGNTIYF

d_gene: -
abundance: -
len: 11
j_gene: TRBJ2-1
v_gene: TRBV3-1/TRBV3-2
CDR3nt: TGTGCCAGCAGCGCTAAAAATGAGCAGTTCTTC
CDR3aa: CASSAKNEQFF

d_gene: -
abundance: -
len: 13
j_gene: TRBJ1-2
v_gene: TRBV28
CDR3nt: -
CDR3aa: CASSSSDRDGYTF

d_gene: -
abundance: -
len: 13
j_gene: TRBJ2-7
v_gene: TRBV7-9
CDR3nt: TGTGCCAGCAGCTTAACCCTACTAGTAGAGCAGTACTTC
CDR3aa: CASSLTLLVEQYF

d_gene: TRBD2
abundance: -
len: 16
j_gene: TRBJ2-7
v_gene: TRBV11-1
CDR3nt: TGTGCCAGCAGCCAGCTCGGGACTAGCAGCTCCTACGAGCAGTACTTC
CDR3aa: CASSQLGTSSSYEQYF

d_gene: TRBD2
abundance: -
len: 15
j_gene: TRBJ2-3
v_gene: TRBV2
CDR3nt: TGTGCCAGCAGCCTTAGCGGGGGGTTCACAGATACGCAGTATTTT
CDR3aa: CASSLSGGFTDTQYF

d_gene: TRBD1
abundance: -
len: 16
j_gene: TRBJ2-5
v_gene: TRBV10-3
CDR3nt: TGTGCCATCAGTTCTCCGGGACAGACCTTCCAAGAGACCCAGTACTTC
CDR3aa: CAISSPGQTFQETQYF

d_gene: TRBD2
abundance: -
len: 15
j_gene: TRBJ2-1
v_gene: TRBV19
CDR3nt: TGTGCCAGTAGTATATGGCTAGCGGGCTACAATGAGCAGTTCTTC
CDR3aa: CASSIWLAGYNEQFF

d_gene: -
abundance: -
len: 14
j_gene: TRBJ2-4
v_gene: TRBV7-2
CDR3nt: TGTGCCAGCAGCCCACGGGGGACCAAAAACATTCAGTACTTC
CDR3aa: CASSPRGTKNIQYF

d_gene: -
abundance: -
len: 18
j_gene: TRBJ2-1
v_gene: TRBV27
CDR3nt: TGTGCCAGCAGTTTATCGACAGGGAGGGGACTAGTCATGGGTGAGCAGTTCTTC
CDR3aa: CASSLSTGRGLVMGEQFF

d_gene: -
abundance: once
len: 15
j_gene: TRBJ2-1
v_gene: TRBV6-4
CDR3nt: TGTGCCAGCAGTGAATCTGGGGGCCCCTACAATGAGCAGTTCTTC
CDR3aa: CASSESGGPYNEQFF

d_gene: TRBD2
abundance: -
len: 15
j_gene: TRBJ2-7
v_gene: TRBV3-1/TRBV3-2
CDR3nt: TGTGCCAGCAGGGGGGGGACTAGCGGCTCCTACGAGCAGTACTTC
CDR3aa: CASRGGTSGSYEQYF

d_gene: -
abundance: -
len: 15
j_gene: TRBJ1-2
v_gene: TRBV19
CDR3nt: TGTGCCAGTAGAGATTTGAGTTTCGCTAACTATGGCTACACCTTC
CDR3aa: CASRDLSFANYGYTF

d_gene: -
abundance: -
len: 15
j_gene: TRBJ1-2
v_gene: TRBV4-3
CDR3nt: TGCGCCAGCAGCCAAGATGCGACTATAAACTATGGCTACACCTTC
CDR3aa: CASSQDATINYGYTF

d_gene: -
abundance: -
len: 13
j_gene: TRBJ2-7
v_gene: TRBV25-1
CDR3nt: TGTGCCAGCGTCCCTGACAGCTCCTACGAGCAGTACTTC
CDR3aa: CASVPDSSYEQYF

d_gene: -
abundance: -
len: 15
j_gene: TRBJ2-1
v_gene: TRBV6-5
CDR3nt: TGTGCCAGCAGTTACGTCGCGGGGCTCTACAATGAGCAGTTCTTC
CDR3aa: CASSYVAGLYNEQFF

d_gene: -
abundance: -
len: 16
j_gene: TRBJ1-6
v_gene: TRBV10-3
CDR3nt: TGTGCCATCATCCTGTCTCTTCGGGGTCATAATTCACCCCTCCACTTT
CDR3aa: CAIILSLRGHNSPLHF

d_gene: TRBD1
abundance: -
len: 15
j_gene: TRBJ2-7
v_gene: TRBV28
CDR3nt: TGTGCCAGCAGTTTATGGGCAGGGGGCGCTTGGGAGCAGTACTTC
CDR3aa: CASSLWAGGAWEQYF

d_gene: -
abundance: -
len: 15
j_gene: TRBJ1-2
v_gene: TRBV5-6
CDR3nt: TGTGCCAGTAGCTTCGGGACAAAAAAAAACTATGGCTACACCTTC
CDR3aa: CASSFGTKKNYGYTF

d_gene: -
abundance: -
len: 15
j_gene: TRBJ2-1
v_gene: TRBV11-3
CDR3nt: TGTGCCAGCAGCCCAAGCGGAGGGACCTACAATGAGCAGTTCTTC
CDR3aa: CASSPSGGTYNEQFF

d_gene: -
abundance: -
len: 15
j_gene: TRBJ2-1
v_gene: TRBV5-4
CDR3nt: TGTGCCAGCAGCCTGCTAGCGCGCGACCTCAATGAGCAGTTCTTC
CDR3aa: CASSLLARDLNEQFF

d_gene: TRBD2
abundance: -
len: 15
j_gene: TRBJ2-7
v_gene: TRBV29-1
CDR3nt: TGCAGCGTTGAAGGGACTAGCGGAGCTTTCTACGAGCAGTACTTC
CDR3aa: CSVEGTSGAFYEQYF

d_gene: TRBD1
abundance: -
len: 19
j_gene: TRBJ2-6
v_gene: TRBV7-3
CDR3nt: TGTGCCAGCAGCTCACCCCGGACAGGGGGGAACTCTGGGGCCAACGTCCTGACTTTC
CDR3aa: CASSSPRTGGNSGANVLTF

d_gene: TRBD2
abundance: -
len: 17
j_gene: TRBJ2-3
v_gene: TRBV19
CDR3nt: TGTGCCAGTAGTTCAAGAATGACTAGCGGGGGAGCAGATACGCAGTATTTT
CDR3aa: CASSSRMTSGGADTQYF

d_gene: -
abundance: -
len: 14
j_gene: TRBJ2-3
v_gene: TRBV27
CDR3nt: TGTGCCAGCAGTTTTGACAGGATCACAGATACGCAGTATTTT
CDR3aa: CASSFDRITDTQYF

d_gene: TRBD2
abundance: once
len: 15
j_gene: TRBJ2-1
v_gene: TRBV11-2
CDR3nt: TGTGCCAGCAGCCCTGGACTAGCCACCTACAATGAGCAGTTCTTC
CDR3aa: CASSPGLATYNEQFF

d_gene: -
abundance: -
len: 16
j_gene: TRBJ2-1
v_gene: TRBV18
CDR3nt: TGTGCCAGCTCACCCCCTAGAGCGAGCTCCTACAATGAGCAGTTCTTC
CDR3aa: CASSPPRASSYNEQFF

d_gene: TRBD1
abundance: -
len: 15
j_gene: TRBJ2-7
v_gene: TRBV6-5
CDR3nt: TGTGCCAGCAGCCAGACCGGGACAGCTGACTACGAGCAGTACTTC
CDR3aa: CASSQTGTADYEQYF

d_gene: TRBD1
abundance: -
len: 15
j_gene: TRBJ2-7
v_gene: TRBV9
CDR3nt: TGTGCCAGCAGCGCCAGACAGGGGCACACCTACGAGCAGTACTTC
CDR3aa: CASSARQGHTYEQYF

d_gene: -
abundance: -
len: 16
j_gene: TRBJ1-1
v_gene: TRBV6-5
CDR3nt: TGTGCCAGCAGTTACTCGTCCGGGTTTCAGAACACTGAAGCTTTCTTT
CDR3aa: CASSYSSGFQNTEAFF

d_gene: -
abundance: -
len: 13
j_gene: TRBJ2-4
v_gene: TRBV29-1
CDR3nt: TGCAGCGTTCACCCACTAGCCAAAAACATTCAGTACTTC
CDR3aa: CSVHPLAKNIQYF

d_gene: -
abundance: -
len: 16
j_gene: TRBJ2-7
v_gene: TRBV4-2
CDR3nt: TGTGCCAGCAGCCAAGCAGCGGACGGAGGTTGGTACGAGCAGTACTTC
CDR3aa: CASSQAADGGWYEQYF

d_gene: -
abundance: -
len: 14
j_gene: TRBJ2-3
v_gene: TRBV7-2
CDR3nt: TGTGCCAGCAGCTTAGGGACTAGCACAGATACGCAGTATTTT
CDR3aa: CASSLGTSTDTQYF

d_gene: -
abundance: -
len: 13
j_gene: TRBJ1-1
v_gene: TRBV28
CDR3nt: TGTGCCAGCAGTTTAGCGGGGGGCACTGAAGCTTTCTTT
CDR3aa: CASSLAGGTEAFF

d_gene: -
abundance: -
len: 18
j_gene: TRBJ2-1
v_gene: TRBV27
CDR3nt: TGTGCCAGCAGTCCCCCGCGCGGGTGGGCGAATAGATACAATGAGCAGTTCTTC
CDR3aa: CASSPPRGWANRYNEQFF

d_gene: -
abundance: -
len: 14
j_gene: TRBJ1-1
v_gene: TRBV18
CDR3nt: TGTGCCAGCTCACCAGGGGGCGAGTACACTGAAGCTTTCTTT
CDR3aa: CASSPGGEYTEAFF

d_gene: -
abundance: -
len: 14
j_gene: TRBJ2-3
v_gene: TRBV9
CDR3nt: TGTGCCAGCAGCGAACAGGGTACGACAGATACGCAGTATTTT
CDR3aa: CASSEQGTTDTQYF

d_gene: TRBD1
abundance: -
len: 16
j_gene: TRBJ2-2
v_gene: TRBV10-3
CDR3nt: TGTGCCATCAGGCCCCGGACAGGGGGACACACCGGGGAGCTGTTTTTT
CDR3aa: CAIRPRTGGHTGELFF

d_gene: -
abundance: -
len: 15
j_gene: TRBJ2-1
v_gene: TRBV9
CDR3nt: TGTGCCAGACAGACAGCGTTATACCTCTACAATGAGCAGTTCTTC
CDR3aa: CARQTALYLYNEQFF

d_gene: -
abundance: -
len: 13
j_gene: TRBJ2-5
v_gene: TRBV12-3/TRBV12-4
CDR3nt: TGTGCCAGCAGTTTAATGGGGGGAGAGACCCAGTACTTC
CDR3aa: CASSLMGGETQYF

d_gene: TRBD2
abundance: -
len: 15
j_gene: TRBJ2-1
v_gene: TRBV7-2
CDR3nt: TGTGCCAGCAGCTTAACTAGCGGGAGTATGAATGAGCAGTTCTTC
CDR3aa: CASSLTSGSMNEQFF

d_gene: TRBD2
abundance: once
len: 13
j_gene: TRBJ2-7
v_gene: TRBV12-3/TRBV12-4
CDR3nt: TGTGCCAGCAGCCTAGCGGCCCAATACGAGCAGTACTTC
CDR3aa: CASSLAAQYEQYF

d_gene: -
abundance: -
len: 16
j_gene: TRBJ1-1
v_gene: TRBV19
CDR3nt: TGTGCCAGTACCGAGGACAACCCCCGATTGAACACTGAAGCTTTCTTT
CDR3aa: CASTEDNPRLNTEAFF

d_gene: TRBD1
abundance: -
len: 16
j_gene: TRBJ1-5
v_gene: TRBV6-6
CDR3nt: TGTGCCAGCAGTTCGCCGGACAGGGAACGGCGTCAGCCCCAGCATTTT
CDR3aa: CASSSPDRERRQPQHF

d_gene: -
abundance: -
len: 13
j_gene: TRBJ1-2
v_gene: TRBV28
CDR3nt: TGTGCCAGCAGTTTCCGTTTGCCAGGGAAACCCACCTTC
CDR3aa: CASSFRLPGKPTF

d_gene: TRBD2
abundance: -
len: 16
j_gene: TRBJ2-5
v_gene: TRBV5-1
CDR3nt: TGCGCCAGCAGCTTTGGGACTAGCGGGAGTAAGGAGACCCAGTACTTC
CDR3aa: CASSFGTSGSKETQYF

d_gene: -
abundance: -
len: 18
j_gene: TRBJ1-6
v_gene: TRBV6-2/TRBV6-3
CDR3nt: TGTGCCAGCAGTTTAGAAGGAACAGGGAGCTCCTATAATTCACCCCTCCACTTT
CDR3aa: CASSLEGTGSSYNSPLHF

d_gene: -
abundance: -
len: 15
j_gene: TRBJ2-7
v_gene: TRBV25-1
CDR3nt: TGTGCCAGCAGTGAGACGGGACGCCGGAGGGACGAGCAGTACTTC
CDR3aa: CASSETGRRRDEQYF

d_gene: TRBD1
abundance: few
len: 14
j_gene: TRBJ1-5
v_gene: TRBV18
CDR3nt: TGTGCCAGCTCACCAGGGACAGGGGGGCAGCCCCAGCATTTT
CDR3aa: CASSPGTGGQPQHF

d_gene: TRBD2
abundance: -
len: 14
j_gene: TRBJ2-7
v_gene: TRBV29-1
CDR3nt: TGCAGCGTTGAACTAGCGGGAGGCACCTACGAGCAGTACTTC
CDR3aa: CSVELAGGTYEQYF